The clone carrying this T cell receptor (beta chain) was seen more than once but under ten times. Antigen unknown. These data belong to a study of T cell repertoires in cytomegalovirus infection. Study-wide context: Both CMV infection and a matching HLA type were indicated by public TCR beta signatures.

TCRdb re-called the reads with MiXCR, one entry per CDR3 protein. This sample has some 450,000 distinct CDR3 sequences, with approximately 31% found just once. The V and J ends lost 8 bases and 7 bases respectively, with 17 bases between them. Germline V gene sequence: CDR1 SNHLY, CDR2 FYNNEI. This CDR3 comprises 13 residues. Study outcomes and limitations: In two of eight donors, the top clonotype was HLA-C-restricted CMV-specific.

This sequence originates from a human donor in good health (CMV status not recorded). Some clones in this sample may be carry-over from other donors' samples. The V call is TRBV2, the J call TRBJ1-1; perhaps TRBD1 as D (5 bases). The specimen was PBMCs. DNA of the CDR3: TGTGCCAGCGGGAGCTCGGGGCACCGTGAAGCTTTCTTT. Translation: CASGSSGHREAFF.